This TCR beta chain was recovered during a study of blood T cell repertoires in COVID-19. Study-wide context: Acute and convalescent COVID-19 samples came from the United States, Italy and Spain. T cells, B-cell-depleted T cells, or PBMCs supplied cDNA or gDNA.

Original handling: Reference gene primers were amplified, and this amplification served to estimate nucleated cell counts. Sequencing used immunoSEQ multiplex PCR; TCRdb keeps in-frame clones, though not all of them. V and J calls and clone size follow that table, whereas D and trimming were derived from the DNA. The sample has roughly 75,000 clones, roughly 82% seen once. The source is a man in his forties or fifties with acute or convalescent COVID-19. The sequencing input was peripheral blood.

In nucleotides, the CDR3 is TGCAGTGCTAGTGGCGGATATACCCAAGAGACCCAGTACTTC. Translation: CSASGGYTQETQYF. The genes are TRBV20-1 and TRBJ2-5; no clear D gene. Trimming pared 3 bases from V and 1 base from J, leaving 12 bases between. The germline V gene has CDR1 DFQATT and CDR2 SNEGSKA (reference sequence). This CDR3 is built from 14 residues.